The rows below give T cell receptor beta chains drawn from one sample of a study of naive and memory T cell subsets. MiXCR, run by TCRdb on the UMI-ligation and nested PCR reads, gives a single entry per CDR3 protein. Among about 150,000 distinct CDR3 sequences listed, approximately 22% were seen once. Sample: naive CD4+ T cells from blood. These receptors were obtained from a human donor in good health. Each CDR3 is given with its conserved first and last residue. Fields, in order: V gene, J gene, CDR3 protein.

TRBV20-1	TRBJ2-2	CSVQRGDTGELFF
TRBV20-1	TRBJ2-3	CSASGRASDTQYF
TRBV28	TRBJ2-3	CASSFGGARTDTQYF
TRBV20-1	TRBJ1-1	CSARPRGGGTEAFF
TRBV11-2	TRBJ2-3	CASSLVLRDTQYF
TRBV5-4	TRBJ2-1	CASSLRHLYNEQFF
TRBV5-1	TRBJ2-3	CASRSGTPSTDTQYF
TRBV4-1	TRBJ1-4	CASSQVGRGRTNEKLFF
TRBV6-6	TRBJ2-7	CASSPEPYEQYF
TRBV19	TRBJ1-6	CASSPRTGLPLHF
TRBV5-4	TRBJ2-1	CASSRGLAGVVNEQFF
TRBV27	TRBJ1-1	CASSLSRQNFMNTEAFF
TRBV5-6	TRBJ2-3	CASSLIYTVAGEVNTQYF
TRBV3-1	TRBJ1-4	CASSLLPGPSNEKLFF
TRBV27	TRBJ2-7	CASSSRTPGHLYEQYF
TRBV27	TRBJ2-6	CASSLQMANVLTF
TRBV6-1	TRBJ2-7	CASRDSPKQYF
TRBV10-1	TRBJ2-3	CASSDRGGRDTQYF
TRBV29-1	TRBJ2-7	CSVAWLAGGDEQYF
TRBV20-1	TRBJ2-1	CSARVPRLAGVNEQFF
TRBV13	TRBJ1-1	CASSLVMGRNTEAFF
TRBV6-6	TRBJ1-5	CAARGNQPQHF